This TCR beta chain was recorded in a study of blood T cells in healthy people across ages. V lost 2 bases, J lost 2 bases, and 13 bases lay in between. The CDR3 is made up of 16 amino acids. CDR1 and CDR2 from the germline V gene are SGHTA and FQGNSA. A second PCR of about 6 to 12 cycles used a sample-barcoded 5' primer and a J-beta primer mix. One entry per CDR3 protein results from TCRdb running MiXCR on the 5' RACE reads. The sample has roughly 1,000,000 distinct CDR3 sequences, less than 25% seen once. This sample was shared with a second study, whose subject was T cells of mothers and their children. Turning to that study: Related mother-child pairs shared slightly more overlap than unrelated pairs, but the difference was non-significant.

This rearrangement joins TRBV7-2 to TRBJ2-1, with D perhaps matching TRBD2 (6 bases). The TCR sequence derives from a girl aged 2-10 years in good health. Sequenced sample: blood. For the CDR3, the DNA is TGTGCCAGCAGCTTATTACTAGCATTCGCCTACAATGAGCAGTTCTTC. Protein: CASSLLLAFAYNEQFF. The full variable domain, rest sourced from reference TRBV7-2 and TRBJ2-1, is GAGVSQSPSNKVTEKGKDVELRCDPISGHTALYWYRQSLGQGLEFLIYFQGNSAPDKSGLPSDRFSAERTGGSVSTLTIQRTQQEDSAVYLCASSLLLAFAYNEQFFGPGTRLTVL.